This TCR beta chain came from a study of T cells in Graves' hyperthyroidism and ophthalmopathy. This clonotype showed up many times. The antigen remains unidentified. RNA transcripts gave rise to amplified TCR beta CDR3 regions. During a first-round RT-PCR of the TCR CDR3, the HTBI primer set was used. One entry per CDR3 protein results from TCRdb running MiXCR on the multiplex PCR reads. Among 660,000 or so distinct CDR3 sequences listed, roughly 20% were seen once. Germline lookup yields CDR1 SGHVS and CDR2 FNYEAQ. The germline V and J ends were trimmed by 4 bases and 9 bases, with 22 bases remaining between them. The CDR3 totals 16 residues. Study outcomes and limitations: Most thyroid clonotypes with frequency above 0.001 were detected in blood.

The chain couples TRBV7-6 to TRBJ2-1; maybe TRBD2 (6 bases). Sequenced material: blood. This sequence originates from a man aged 25-45 years with Graves' ophthalmopathy. CDR3 in amino acids: CASSSTWDGGVGEQFF. In DNA, the CDR3 is TGTGCCAGCAGCTCCACCTGGGACGGAGGGGTCGGTGAGCAGTTCTTC.